The 5 T cell receptor beta chains below were found in one sample sequenced in a study of human T cells and chemical hapten exposure. Time point specified: patch test 1, 2 weeks after DPC sensitization. The treatment here: therapeutic diphenylcyclopropenone sensitization with weekly scalp DPC. TCRdb analysed the RACE reads with MiXCR anew, one entry per CDR3 protein. This table has 95,000 to 150,000 distinct CDR3 sequences, approximately 15% appearing once. The specimen comprised whole blood, sampled in connection with sensitization to the hapten diphenylcyclopropenone (DPC). These receptors were taken from a man aged 18-30 years with alopecia areata. Some clones in this sample may be carry-over from other donors' samples.

The sample holds a few counts of this clonotype. V usage is TRBV7-6 and J usage is TRBJ2-2; D is uncertain. CDR3 length equals 14 residues. V lost 8 bases and J 1 base, leaving 11 bases between the germline ends. Germline V lookup: CDR1 SGHVS, CDR2 FNYEAQ. CDR3 protein: CASGRRQNTGELFF. CDR3 nucleotide sequence: TGTGCCAGCGGCCGGAGACAGAACACCGGGGAGCTGTTTTTT.

This clonotype was observed a handful of times. The V gene is TRBV19, the J gene TRBJ1-2; 9 bases agree with TRBD1. The CDR3 extends over 15 amino acids. Per germline, CDR1 LNHDA and CDR2 SQIVND (reference sequence). V was clipped by 4 bases and J by 4 bases; unmatched bases: 7. The CDR3 loop reads CASSKGTGSVYGYTF. CDR3 bases: TGTGCCAGTAGTAAAGGGACAGGGTCGGTCTATGGCTACACCTTC.

The chain carries TRBV3-1 and TRBJ2-1; tentative D call: TRBD1 (5 bases). Germline-derived CDR1 and CDR2 are LGHDT and YNNKEL (reference sequence). The CDR3 length is 16 residues. V lost 5 bases and J lost 0, with 14 bases in between. The DNA of the CDR3 is TGTGCCAGCAGCTACCAGGGAACGAGCTCCTACAATGAGCAGTTCTTC. It yields the protein CASSYQGTSSYNEQFF.

V is TRBV5-1 and J is TRBJ2-3, with D possibly called TRBD1 or TRBD2 (5 bases each). Germline CDR1 reads SGHRS; CDR2 reads YFSETQ. The CDR3 length is 16 residues. Trimming removed 0 bases from V and 0 bases from J, with 11 bases in between. The CDR3 DNA is TGCGCCAGCAGCTTGGCAGGGACCGCGAGCACAGATACGCAGTATTTT. Protein product: CASSLAGTASTDTQYF.

The genes are TRBV10-2 and TRBJ1-1; D may be TRBD1 (6 bases). The CDR3 is made up of 16 amino acids. The ends were cut back, 3 bases at V and 4 bases at J, with 18 bases in the middle. Germline lookup yields CDR1 WSHSY and CDR2 SAAADI. Here the CDR3 reads CASSDPGGAWGTEAFF. In DNA, the CDR3 is TGCGCCAGCAGTGATCCGGGGGGCGCTTGGGGCACTGAAGCTTTCTTT.